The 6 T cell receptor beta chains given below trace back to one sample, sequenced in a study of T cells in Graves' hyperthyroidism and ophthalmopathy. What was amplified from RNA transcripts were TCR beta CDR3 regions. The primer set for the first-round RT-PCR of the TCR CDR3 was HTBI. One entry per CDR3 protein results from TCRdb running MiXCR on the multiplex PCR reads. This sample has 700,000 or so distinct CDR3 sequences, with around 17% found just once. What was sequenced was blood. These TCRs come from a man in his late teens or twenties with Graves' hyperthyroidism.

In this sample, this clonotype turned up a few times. CDR3 DNA sequence: TGTGCCAGCAGCGAAAATCTCTACCGGCAAAGGGGGTCCTACGAGCAGTACTTC. Translated, it gives CASSENLYRQRGSYEQYF. J is TRBJ2-7 and V is TRBV11-3; tentatively, D is TRBD1 (6 bases). The CDR3 is 18 amino acids. CDR1 SGHNT and CDR2 YENEEA come from the germline V gene. The V gene lost 5 bases and the J gene lost 1 base, with 24 bases spanning the gap.

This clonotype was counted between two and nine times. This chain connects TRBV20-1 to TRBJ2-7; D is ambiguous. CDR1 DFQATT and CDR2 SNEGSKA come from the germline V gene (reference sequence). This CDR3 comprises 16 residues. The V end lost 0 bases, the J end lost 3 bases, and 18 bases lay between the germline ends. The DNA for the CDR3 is TGCAGTGCTAGAGATTGGAGCCCCACGAGTGGCTACGAGCAGTACTTC. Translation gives CSARDWSPTSGYEQYF.

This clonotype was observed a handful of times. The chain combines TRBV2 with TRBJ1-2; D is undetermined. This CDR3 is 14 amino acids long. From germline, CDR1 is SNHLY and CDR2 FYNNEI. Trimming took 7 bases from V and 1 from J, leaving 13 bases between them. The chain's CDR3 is CASIPEVHNYGYTF. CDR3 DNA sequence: TGTGCCAGCATTCCTGAGGTACATAACTATGGCTACACCTTC.

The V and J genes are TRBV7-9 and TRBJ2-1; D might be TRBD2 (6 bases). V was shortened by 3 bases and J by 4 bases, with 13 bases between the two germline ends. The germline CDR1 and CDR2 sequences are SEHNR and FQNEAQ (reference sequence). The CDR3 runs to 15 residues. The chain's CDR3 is CASSFWGRQYNEQFF. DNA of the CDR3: TGTGCCAGCAGCTTCTGGGGGAGGCAGTACAATGAGCAGTTCTTC.

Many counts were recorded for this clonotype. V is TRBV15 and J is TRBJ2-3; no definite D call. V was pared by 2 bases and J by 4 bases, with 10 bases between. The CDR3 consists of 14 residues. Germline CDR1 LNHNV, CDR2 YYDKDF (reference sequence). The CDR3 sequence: CATSRTRRADTQYF. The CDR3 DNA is TGTGCCACCAGCAGAACACGAAGGGCAGATACGCAGTATTTT.

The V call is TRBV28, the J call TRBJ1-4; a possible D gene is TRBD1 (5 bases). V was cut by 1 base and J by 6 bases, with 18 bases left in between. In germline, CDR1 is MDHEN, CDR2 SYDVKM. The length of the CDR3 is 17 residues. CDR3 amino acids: CASSLSLAGTTDEKLFF. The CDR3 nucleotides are TGTGCCAGCAGTTTATCCCTTGCCGGGACGACGGATGAAAAACTGTTTTTT.